The sequence of this TCR beta chain was determined in a study of tumor T cells in aggressive B-cell lymphoma. Germline CDR1 MGHRA, CDR2 YSYEKL. The CDR3 contains 15 residues. Trimming took off 1 base at V and 0 bases at J, with 9 bases between the two ends. This table comes from immunoSEQ multiplex PCR, and its TCRdb copy is limited to in-frame clones, with some not included. The sample records 7,000 to 9,500 clones, approximately 84% being singletons. Sample: tumor tissue. The genes are TRBV4-1 and TRBJ1-1; D unclear. The receptor was isolated from an adult with diffuse large B cell lymphoma. The CDR3 DNA is TGCGCCAGCAGCCAAGCTTCCGCGATGAACACTGAAGCTTTCTTT. It encodes CASSQASAMNTEAFF.